The 5 T cell receptor beta chains below come from one sample, sequenced in a study of T cells in Graves' hyperthyroidism and ophthalmopathy. TCR beta CDR3 region amplification was performed from RNA transcripts. The TCR CDR3 first-round RT-PCR relied on the HTBI primer set. TCRdb independently ran MiXCR on the multiplex PCR reads; one entry per CDR3 protein. The sample shows approximately 600,000 distinct CDR3 sequences, around 16% of them seen only once. The sample consisted of blood. The origin of the receptors is a woman under 40 with Graves' hyperthyroidism.

This clonotype was recorded at least ten times. A read error is possible here, since a much larger clone lies one base away. The chain employs TRBV7-9 and TRBJ1-1; 7 nucleotides agree with TRBD1. The V gene end was trimmed by 5 bases and the J gene end by 1 base; junction bases not matched to a gene: 1. The CDR3 totals 13 residues. The germline V gene encodes CDR1 SEHNR and CDR2 FQNEAQ (reference sequence). CDR3 nucleotide sequence: TGTGCCAGCAGCGGGACAGAGAACACTGAAGCTTTCTTT. This codes for CASSGTENTEAFF.

The gene calls are TRBV6-1 and TRBJ2-7; TRBD1 matches at 8 bases. Germline values: CDR1 MNHNS, CDR2 SASEGT. The trim removed 5 bases at V and 4 bases at J, leaving 4 bases unmatched. The CDR3 runs to 13 residues. The CDR3 bases are TGTGCCAGCAGTACAGGGGGGCAATACGAGCAGTACTTC. This translates into CASSTGGQYEQYF.

The chain has TRBV7-9 and TRBJ1-5; D may be TRBD1 (5 bases). V dropped 3 bases and J dropped 9 bases, with 12 bases sitting between them. This CDR3 has 13 residues. CDR1 and CDR2 from the germline V gene are SEHNR and FQNEAQ (reference sequence). The CDR3 sequence: CASSLDGGRPQHF. The CDR3 nucleotides are TGTGCCAGCAGCTTGGACGGGGGTCGGCCCCAGCATTTT.

This clonotype appeared a single time. The V and J genes are TRBV3-2 and TRBJ2-5; TRBD2, the D gene given by the table, was not confirmed from the DNA. TRBV3-2 is annotated as a pseudogene. This CDR3 is built from 16 residues. Written as DNA, the CDR3 is TGTGCCAGCAGCCAAGGGCGGGAGGTGATCAAGGAGACCCAGTACTTC. It specifies CASSQGREVIKETQYF.

This clonotype was observed many times. The rearrangement joins TRBV20-1 to TRBJ1-1, with D hard to call. Germline assignment: CDR1 DFQATT and CDR2 SNEGSKA (reference sequence). The CDR3 is made up of 12 amino acids. V was pared by 6 bases and J by 5 bases, with 13 bases between. The CDR3 reads CSASWTGTEAFF. The CDR3 coding sequence is TGCAGTGCCTCTTGGACGGGGACTGAAGCTTTCTTT.